A single T cell receptor (beta chain) is shown here with its context. The germline gives CDR1 MDHEN, CDR2 SYDVKM. Trimming stripped 7 bases from V and 2 bases from J, with 15 bases between. The CDR3 runs 15 residues. Per the authors' pipeline: Counts of nucleated cells, estimated from reference gene primer amplification, were obtained. Profiling relied on immunoSEQ multiplex PCR, and the TCRdb table lists in-frame clones only, not all of them. D and trimming were read from the DNA, whereas the V and J calls and clone size are those reported in that table. The sample has some 180,000 clones, 80% to 85% seen once; the top ten hold around 9.9%. This sample stems from a study of blood T cell repertoires in COVID-19.

This TCR came from a man in his 70s with active or convalescent COVID-19. V usage is TRBV28 and J usage is TRBJ2-1; no reliable D call. Sequencing used peripheral blood. CDR3 sequence: CASIGGGKAYNEQFF. CDR3 sequence (DNA): TGTGCCAGCATTGGTGGCGGTAAAGCCTACAATGAGCAGTTCTTC.